The entry below gives a single T cell receptor beta chain sequence along with its context. The record originates from a study of cytomegalovirus exposure and HLA in healthy donors. The PCR employed 60 Vbeta primers together with 13 Jbeta primers. The table came from immunoSEQ multiplex PCR; TCRdb's copy has only in-frame clones and leaves some out. Of 100,000 or so clones in the sample, 83% were seen once. Germline CDR1 reads LGHNA; CDR2 reads YSLEER. V lost 1 base, J lost 8 bases, and 12 bases lay in between. CDR3 size: 14 residues. The source material was PBMCs. The chain is built from TRBV4-3 and TRBJ2-1; weak D call: TRBD2 (5 bases). This sequence was found in a man between 18 and 35 years old in good health and CMV-seronegative. CDR3 nucleotide sequence: TGCGCCAGCAGCCAAGGAAGTGGGAGCTATGAGCAGTTCTTC. Encoded protein: CASSQGSGSYEQFF.